The rows below give T cell receptor beta chains drawn from one sample of a study of brain metastases from non-small cell lung cancer. TCRdb keeps only in-frame clones here, not all; method: immunoSEQ multiplex PCR. The sample has 1,500 to 2,000 clones; approximately 95% are singletons. Sequenced input: tissue from a brain metastasis. These receptors all come from a donor aged 40 or over with non-small cell lung cancer. Both conserved end residues are part of each CDR3. D genes are given only for firm matches. Where a row states a size, it is once, few, many or the class of an expanded clone; other rows omit it.

size: few; V: TRBV3-1/TRBV3-2; D: -; J: TRBJ1-5; CDR3: CASSQFGGSNQPQHF; DNA: TGTGCCAGCAGCCAGTTCGGGGGAAGCAATCAGCCCCAGCATTTT
size: few; V: TRBV27; D: -; J: TRBJ1-2; CDR3: CASSLTGPSYGYTF; DNA: TGTGCCAGCAGTTTAACCGGACCCTCCTATGGCTACACCTTC
size: once; V: TRBV30; D: -; J: TRBJ1-6; CDR3: CARKYGSYNSPLHF; DNA: TGTGCTCGCAAGTATGGATCCTATAATTCACCCCTCCACTTT
size: -; V: TRBV5-1; D: -; J: TRBJ1-2; CDR3: CASSLGVRNYGYTF; DNA: TGCGCCAGCAGCTTGGGGGTCCGTAACTATGGCTACACCTTC
size: -; V: TRBV18; D: -; J: TRBJ1-1; CDR3: CASSPLGPFSTEAFF; DNA: TGTGCCAGCTCACCATTGGGACCTTTCTCCACTGAAGCTTTCTTT
size: -; V: TRBV29-1; D: TRBD1; J: TRBJ1-2; CDR3: CSVEVWDRGYYGYTF; DNA: TGCAGCGTTGAAGTTTGGGACAGGGGTTACTATGGCTACACCTTC
size: -; V: TRBV6-2/TRBV6-3; D: TRBD2; J: TRBJ2-1; CDR3: CTSSPLRGTSGGNNEQFF; DNA: TGTACCAGCAGTCCGCTCCGTGGGACTAGCGGGGGGAATAATGAGCAGTTCTTC
size: -; V: TRBV5-1; D: TRBD2; J: TRBJ2-5; CDR3: CASSLLTGTSVETQYF; DNA: TGCGCCAGCAGCCTACTAACCGGGACTAGCGTAGAGACCCAGTACTTC
size: -; V: TRBV30; D: TRBD1; J: TRBJ1-6; CDR3: CAWSRGQYNSPLHF; DNA: TGTGCCTGGAGCCGGGGACAGTATAATTCACCCCTCCACTTT
size: once; V: TRBV6-5; D: -; J: TRBJ2-2; CDR3: CASLGARDTGELFF; DNA: TGTGCCAGCTTAGGGGCGCGGGACACCGGGGAGCTGTTTTTT
size: -; V: TRBV29-1; D: TRBD2; J: TRBJ2-7; CDR3: CSVRGGTYEQYF; DNA: TGCAGCGTTCGCGGGGGTACCTACGAGCAGTACTTC
size: once; V: TRBV20-1; D: -; J: TRBJ2-1; CDR3: CSAIPSHEQFF; DNA: TGCAGTGCTATACCCTCCCATGAGCAGTTCTTC
size: -; V: TRBV6-1; D: -; J: TRBJ2-2; CDR3: CASSERLAANTGELFF; DNA: TGTGCCAGCAGTGAGCGTCTGGCCGCGAACACCGGGGAGCTGTTTTTT
size: -; V: TRBV3-1/TRBV3-2; D: -; J: TRBJ1-1; CDR3: CASSQGQLNTEAFF; DNA: TGTGCCAGCAGCCAAGGGCAGCTGAACACTGAAGCTTTCTTT
size: once; V: TRBV6-2/TRBV6-3; D: TRBD2; J: TRBJ2-3; CDR3: CASSGTTGTNTDTQYF; DNA: TGTGCCAGCAGCGGGACTACGGGGACTAACACAGATACGCAGTATTTT
size: -; V: TRBV7-8; D: -; J: TRBJ2-3; CDR3: CASSLAGITDTQYF; DNA: TGTGCCAGCAGCTTAGCGGGCATCACAGATACGCAGTATTTT
size: -; V: TRBV29-1; D: -; J: TRBJ1-1; CDR3: CSVASPERDTEAFF; DNA: TGCAGCGTTGCGAGTCCGGAGAGAGACACTGAAGCTTTCTTT
size: once; V: TRBV5-4; D: -; J: TRBJ2-7; CDR3: CASSLGPNEQYF; DNA: TGTGCCAGCAGCTTGGGGCCCAACGAGCAGTACTTC
size: -; V: TRBV10-3; D: -; J: TRBJ1-2; CDR3: CAISEGVGFRGSYNGYTF; DNA: TGTGCCATCAGTGAGGGTGTAGGTTTCAGGGGCTCATATAATGGCTACACCTTC
size: -; V: TRBV7-2; D: -; J: TRBJ2-1; CDR3: CASSPAGSSYNEQFF; DNA: TGTGCCAGCAGCCCGGCGGGGAGCTCCTACAATGAGCAGTTCTTC
size: -; V: TRBV5-1; D: -; J: TRBJ2-7; CDR3: CASSLDGYSSYEQYF; DNA: TGCGCCAGCAGCTTGGACGGCTACAGCTCCTACGAGCAGTACTTC
size: -; V: TRBV12-3/TRBV12-4; D: -; J: TRBJ1-6; CDR3: CASSIWNSPLHF; DNA: TGTGCCAGCAGTATCTGGAATTCACCCCTCCACTTT
size: -; V: TRBV10-3; D: TRBD1; J: TRBJ1-2; CDR3: CAISETYETGERNGYTF; DNA: TGTGCCATCAGTGAGACCTACGAGACAGGGGAGCGGAATGGCTACACCTTC
size: -; V: TRBV4-2; D: -; J: TRBJ1-2; CDR3: CASRPPGRVSNYGYTF; DNA: TGTGCCAGCAGACCCCCCGGGAGGGTATCTAACTATGGCTACACCTTC
size: -; V: TRBV18; D: -; J: TRBJ1-2; CDR3: CASSLQDRPNYGYTF; DNA: TGTGCCAGCTCGTTACAGGACCGCCCTAACTATGGCTACACCTTC
size: -; V: TRBV27; D: TRBD1; J: TRBJ1-2; CDR3: CASGTDTNYGYTF; DNA: TGTGCCAGCGGGACAGATACTAACTATGGCTACACCTTC
size: once; V: TRBV9; D: -; J: TRBJ2-7; CDR3: CASSVAGTPGTYEQYF; DNA: TGTGCCAGTAGCGTTGCCGGGACACCTGGAACTTACGAGCAGTACTTC
size: -; V: TRBV7-2; D: -; J: TRBJ1-6; CDR3: CASSLVGDSPLHF; DNA: TGTGCCAGCAGCTTAGTTGGGGATTCACCCCTCCACTTT
size: -; V: TRBV2; D: -; J: TRBJ1-1; CDR3: CASSGRGWNTEAFF; DNA: TGTGCCAGCAGTGGGAGGGGGTGGAATACTGAAGCTTTCTTT
size: -; V: TRBV19; D: -; J: TRBJ1-1; CDR3: CASRGAYTEAFF; DNA: TGTGCCAGTAGAGGGGCCTACACTGAAGCTTTCTTT
size: -; V: TRBV5-6; D: -; J: TRBJ1-3; CDR3: CASSRRSVSGNTIYF; DNA: TGTGCCAGCAGCCGGAGATCGGTGTCTGGAAACACCATATATTTT
size: -; V: TRBV4-3; D: -; J: TRBJ2-2; CDR3: CASSQGVGGATGELFF; DNA: TGCGCCAGCAGCCAGGGAGTAGGGGGGGCTACCGGGGAGCTGTTTTTT
size: few; V: TRBV15; D: -; J: TRBJ1-1; CDR3: CATSRGGTNTEAFF; DNA: TGTGCCACCAGCAGAGGGGGGACCAACACTGAAGCTTTCTTT
size: -; V: TRBV30; D: TRBD1; J: TRBJ1-1; CDR3: CAWSPMGQGQSEAFF; DNA: TGTGCCTGGAGTCCCATGGGACAGGGGCAAAGTGAAGCTTTCTTT
size: once; V: TRBV28; D: -; J: TRBJ2-3; CDR3: CASIPGSPTDTQYF; DNA: TGTGCCAGCATCCCGGGGAGTCCCACAGATACGCAGTATTTT
size: -; V: TRBV29-1; D: -; J: TRBJ2-1; CDR3: CSVVLMKEFPNEQFF; DNA: TGCAGCGTTGTACTGATGAAGGAATTTCCAAACGAGCAGTTCTTC
size: -; V: TRBV7-9; D: -; J: TRBJ2-5; CDR3: CASSLGTGMAGETQYF; DNA: TGTGCCAGCAGCTTAGGGACGGGGATGGCTGGAGAGACCCAGTACTTC
size: -; V: TRBV6-1; D: TRBD1; J: TRBJ1-1; CDR3: CASSEYRGTAFF; DNA: TGTGCCAGCAGTGAATACAGGGGGACAGCTTTCTTT
size: -; V: TRBV7-2; D: TRBD1; J: TRBJ2-7; CDR3: CASSLLLTGDEQYF; DNA: TGTGCCAGCAGCTTACTCTTGACAGGGGACGAGCAGTACTTC
size: -; V: TRBV7-9; D: TRBD1; J: TRBJ1-3; CDR3: CASSAGTAFSGNTIYF; DNA: TGTGCCAGCAGCGCGGGGACAGCTTTCTCTGGAAACACCATATATTTT
size: -; V: TRBV25-1; D: TRBD2; J: TRBJ2-5; CDR3: CASSELAGAVGETQYF; DNA: TGTGCCAGCAGTGAACTAGCGGGGGCGGTAGGGGAGACCCAGTACTTC
size: -; V: TRBV5-1; D: TRBD1; J: TRBJ2-5; CDR3: CASSLPPQGVGETQYF; DNA: TGCGCCAGCAGCTTGCCCCCACAGGGGGTTGGAGAGACCCAGTACTTC
size: -; V: TRBV20-1; D: -; J: TRBJ1-2; CDR3: CSARTYGYTF; DNA: TGCAGTGCTAGGACCTATGGCTACACCTTC
size: -; V: TRBV28; D: -; J: TRBJ1-5; CDR3: CVSSSPMGRVSNQPQHF; DNA: TGTGTCAGCAGTTCCCCGATGGGCAGGGTTAGCAATCAGCCCCAGCATTTT
size: -; V: TRBV28; D: -; J: TRBJ1-1; CDR3: CASMDTRGTEAFF; DNA: TGTGCCAGCATGGATACGAGGGGCACTGAAGCTTTCTTT
size: -; V: TRBV5-5; D: -; J: TRBJ2-1; CDR3: CASSWVGGNEQFF; DNA: TGTGCCAGCAGCTGGGTTGGGGGCAATGAGCAGTTCTTC
size: -; V: TRBV4-3; D: -; J: TRBJ2-2; CDR3: CASSHGAIRGATGELFF; DNA: TGCGCCAGCAGCCACGGTGCGATAAGGGGCGCCACCGGGGAGCTGTTTTTT
size: -; V: TRBV6-6; D: -; J: TRBJ1-2; CDR3: CASSYSTSGGYTF; DNA: TGTGCCAGCAGTTACTCGACATCAGGCGGCTACACCTTC
size: -; V: TRBV4-2; D: -; J: TRBJ1-1; CDR3: CASSQESGLGTKAFF; DNA: TGTGCCAGCAGCCAAGAGTCAGGGCTGGGGACTAAAGCTTTCTTT
size: -; V: TRBV30; D: TRBD1; J: TRBJ1-3; CDR3: CAFSPGTDGNTIYF; DNA: TGTGCCTTTTCGCCTGGGACAGATGGAAACACCATATATTTT
size: -; V: TRBV27; D: TRBD1; J: TRBJ1-6; CDR3: CASSQGQGRSSYNSPLHF; DNA: TGTGCCAGCAGCCAGGGACAGGGTAGGAGCTCCTATAATTCACCCCTCCACTTT
size: -; V: TRBV21-1; D: -; J: TRBJ1-2; CDR3: CASSGGNYGYTF; DNA: TGTGCCAGCAGCGGCGGAAACTATGGCTACACCTTC
size: -; V: TRBV7-9; D: TRBD1; J: TRBJ1-1; CDR3: CASSRDRGEAFF; DNA: TGTGCCAGCAGCCGGGACAGGGGCGAAGCTTTCTTT
size: -; V: TRBV2; D: -; J: TRBJ1-6; CDR3: CASILGLYNSPLHF; DNA: TGTGCCAGCATCCTAGGATTATATAATTCACCCCTCCACTTT
size: -; V: TRBV29-1; D: -; J: TRBJ2-7; CDR3: CSVGTLKGSYEQYF; DNA: TGCAGCGTTGGGACACTGAAGGGCTCCTACGAGCAGTACTTC
size: -; V: TRBV7-2; D: -; J: TRBJ1-6; CDR3: CASSFSSYNSPLHF; DNA: TGTGCCAGCAGTTTTAGCAGTTATAATTCACCCCTCCACTTT
size: -; V: TRBV4-3; D: -; J: TRBJ2-5; CDR3: CASSRQIQETQYF; DNA: TGCGCCAGCAGCCGCCAGATACAAGAGACCCAGTACTTC
size: once; V: TRBV7-9; D: -; J: TRBJ1-6; CDR3: CASSAPPLHF; DNA: TGTGCCAGCAGCGCACCACCCCTCCACTTT
size: -; V: TRBV9; D: -; J: TRBJ2-6; CDR3: CASSVAPRTWANVLTF; DNA: TGTGCCAGCAGCGTAGCGCCCAGGACGTGGGCCAACGTCCTGACTTTC